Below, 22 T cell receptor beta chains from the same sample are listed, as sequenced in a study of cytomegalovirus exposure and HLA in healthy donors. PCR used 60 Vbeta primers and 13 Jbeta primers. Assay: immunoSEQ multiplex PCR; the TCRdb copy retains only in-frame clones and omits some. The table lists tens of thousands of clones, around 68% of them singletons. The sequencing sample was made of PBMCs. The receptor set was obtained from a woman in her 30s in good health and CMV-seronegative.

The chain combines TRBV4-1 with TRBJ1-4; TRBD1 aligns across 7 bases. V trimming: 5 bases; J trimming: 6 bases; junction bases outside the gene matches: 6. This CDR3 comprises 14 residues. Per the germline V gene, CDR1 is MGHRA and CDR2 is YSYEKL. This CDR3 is CASSNRGGHEKLFF. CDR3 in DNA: TGCGCCAGCAGCAACAGGGGTGGACATGAAAAACTGTTTTTT.

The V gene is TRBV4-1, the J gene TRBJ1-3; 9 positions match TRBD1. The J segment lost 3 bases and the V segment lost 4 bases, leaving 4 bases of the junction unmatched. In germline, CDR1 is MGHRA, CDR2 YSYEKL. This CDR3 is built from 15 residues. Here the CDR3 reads CASSLRDRDGNTIYF. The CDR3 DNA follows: TGCGCCAGCAGCCTCCGGGACAGGGATGGAAACACCATATATTTT.

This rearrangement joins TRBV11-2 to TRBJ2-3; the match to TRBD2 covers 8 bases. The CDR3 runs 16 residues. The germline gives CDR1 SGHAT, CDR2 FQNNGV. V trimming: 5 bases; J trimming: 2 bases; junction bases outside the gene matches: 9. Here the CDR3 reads CASSPTTSETTDTQYF. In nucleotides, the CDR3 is TGTGCCAGCAGCCCTACGACTAGCGAGACCACAGATACGCAGTATTTT.

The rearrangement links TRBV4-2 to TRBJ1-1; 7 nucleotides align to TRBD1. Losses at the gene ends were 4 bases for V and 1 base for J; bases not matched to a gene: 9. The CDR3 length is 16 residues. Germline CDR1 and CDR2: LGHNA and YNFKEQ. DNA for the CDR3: TGTGCCAGCAGCCCTATATTAGACAGGGCGAACACTGAAGCTTTCTTT. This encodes CASSPILDRANTEAFF.

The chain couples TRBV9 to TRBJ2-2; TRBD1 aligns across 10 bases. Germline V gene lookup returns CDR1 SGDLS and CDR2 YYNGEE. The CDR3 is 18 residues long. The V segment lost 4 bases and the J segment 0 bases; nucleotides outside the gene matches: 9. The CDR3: CASSSPGQGLTNTGELFF. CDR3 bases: TGTGCCAGCAGCTCCCCGGGACAGGGGTTAACGAACACCGGGGAGCTGTTTTTT.

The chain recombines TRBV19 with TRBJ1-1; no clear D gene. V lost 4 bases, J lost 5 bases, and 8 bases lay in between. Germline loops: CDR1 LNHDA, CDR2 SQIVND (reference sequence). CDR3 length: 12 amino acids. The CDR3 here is CASSTRETEAFF. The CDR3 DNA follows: TGTGCCAGTAGTACGAGGGAGACTGAAGCTTTCTTT. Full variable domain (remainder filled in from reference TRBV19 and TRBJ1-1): DGGITQSPKYLFRKEGQNVTLSCEQNLNHDAMYWYRQDPGQGLRLIYYSQIVNDFQKGDIAEGYSVSREKKESFPLTVTSAQKNPTAFYLCASSTRETEAFFGQGTRLTVV.

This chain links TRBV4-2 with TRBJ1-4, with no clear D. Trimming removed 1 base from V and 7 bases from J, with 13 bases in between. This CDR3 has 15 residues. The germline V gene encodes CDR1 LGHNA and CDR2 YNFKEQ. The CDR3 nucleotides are TGTGCCAGCAGCCAAGGATTCGGGATCGGTGAAAAACTGTTTTTT. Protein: CASSQGFGIGEKLFF.

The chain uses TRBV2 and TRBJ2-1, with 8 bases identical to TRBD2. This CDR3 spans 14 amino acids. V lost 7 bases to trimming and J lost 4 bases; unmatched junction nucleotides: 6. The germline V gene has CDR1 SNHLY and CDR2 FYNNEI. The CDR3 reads CASTIERGYNEQFF. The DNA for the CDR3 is TGTGCCAGCACTATTGAGCGGGGGTACAATGAGCAGTTCTTC.

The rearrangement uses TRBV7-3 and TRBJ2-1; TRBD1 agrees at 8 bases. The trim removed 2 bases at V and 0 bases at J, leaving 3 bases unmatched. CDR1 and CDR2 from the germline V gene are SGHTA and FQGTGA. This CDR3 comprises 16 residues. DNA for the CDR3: TGTGCCAGCAGCTTAGGTCAGGGGGCCTCCTACAATGAGCAGTTCTTC. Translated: CASSLGQGASYNEQFF.

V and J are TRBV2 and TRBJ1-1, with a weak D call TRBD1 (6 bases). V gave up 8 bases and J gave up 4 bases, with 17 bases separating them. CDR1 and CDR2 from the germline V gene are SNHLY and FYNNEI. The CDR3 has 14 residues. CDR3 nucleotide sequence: TGTGCCAGCGGGTGGGGGGGGCATGGCACTGAAGCTTTCTTT. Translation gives CASGWGGHGTEAFF.

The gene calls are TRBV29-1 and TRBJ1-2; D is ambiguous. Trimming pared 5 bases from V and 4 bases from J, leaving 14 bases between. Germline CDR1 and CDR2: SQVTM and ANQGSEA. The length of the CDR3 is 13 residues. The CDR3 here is CSVSTPGGYGYTF. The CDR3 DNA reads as TGCAGCGTTTCTACTCCGGGAGGCTATGGCTACACCTTC.

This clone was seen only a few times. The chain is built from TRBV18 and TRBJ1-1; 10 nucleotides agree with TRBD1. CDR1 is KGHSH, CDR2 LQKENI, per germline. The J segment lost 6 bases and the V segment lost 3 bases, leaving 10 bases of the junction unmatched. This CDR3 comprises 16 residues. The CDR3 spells CASSPNDRGPGAEAFF. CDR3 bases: TGTGCCAGCTCACCGAATGACAGGGGGCCCGGGGCTGAAGCTTTCTTT.

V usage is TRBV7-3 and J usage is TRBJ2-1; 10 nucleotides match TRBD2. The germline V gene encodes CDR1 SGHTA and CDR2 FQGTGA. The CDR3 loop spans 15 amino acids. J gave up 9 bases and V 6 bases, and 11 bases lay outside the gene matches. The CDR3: CASRLVGTSEGEQFF. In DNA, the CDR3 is TGTGCCAGCAGACTCGTAGGGACTAGCGAGGGTGAGCAGTTCTTC.

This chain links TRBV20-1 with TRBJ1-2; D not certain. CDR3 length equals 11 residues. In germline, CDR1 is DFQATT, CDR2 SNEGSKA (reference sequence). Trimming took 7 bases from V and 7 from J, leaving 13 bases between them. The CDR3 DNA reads TGCAGTGGACCAGGAATTACTGGCTACACCTTC. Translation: CSGPGITGYTF.

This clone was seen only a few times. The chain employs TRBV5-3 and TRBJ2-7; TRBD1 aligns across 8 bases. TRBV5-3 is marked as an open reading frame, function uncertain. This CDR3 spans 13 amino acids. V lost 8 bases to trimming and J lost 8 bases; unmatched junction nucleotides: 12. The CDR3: CASGPGQGAKQYF. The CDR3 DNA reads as TGTGCCAGCGGTCCCGGACAGGGTGCCAAGCAGTACTTC.

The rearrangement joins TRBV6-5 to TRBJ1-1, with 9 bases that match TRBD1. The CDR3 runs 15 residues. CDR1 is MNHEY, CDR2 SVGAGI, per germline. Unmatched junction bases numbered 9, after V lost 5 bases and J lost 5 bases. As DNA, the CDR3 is TGTGCCAGCAGTGCCTCCGGGACAGGGAATACTGAAGCTTTCTTT. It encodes CASSASGTGNTEAFF.

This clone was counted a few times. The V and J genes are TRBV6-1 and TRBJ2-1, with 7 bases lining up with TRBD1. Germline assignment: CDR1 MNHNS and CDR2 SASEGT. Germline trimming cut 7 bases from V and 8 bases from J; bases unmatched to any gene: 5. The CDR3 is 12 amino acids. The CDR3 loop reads CASTGQVHEQFF. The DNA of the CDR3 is TGTGCCAGCACCGGACAGGTTCATGAGCAGTTCTTC.

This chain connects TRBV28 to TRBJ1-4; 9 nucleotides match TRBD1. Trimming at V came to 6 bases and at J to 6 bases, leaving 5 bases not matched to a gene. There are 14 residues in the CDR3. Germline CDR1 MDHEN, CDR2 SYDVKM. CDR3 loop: CASRRDRADEKLFF. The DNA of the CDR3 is TGTGCCAGCAGGAGGGACAGGGCTGATGAAAAACTGTTTTTT.

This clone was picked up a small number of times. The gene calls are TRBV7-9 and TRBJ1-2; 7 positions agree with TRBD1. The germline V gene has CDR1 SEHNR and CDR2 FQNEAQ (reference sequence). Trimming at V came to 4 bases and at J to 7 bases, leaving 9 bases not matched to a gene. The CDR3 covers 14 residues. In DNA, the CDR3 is TGTGCCAGCAGCTCAAACACAGGGGAACTTGGCTACACCTTC. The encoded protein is CASSSNTGELGYTF.

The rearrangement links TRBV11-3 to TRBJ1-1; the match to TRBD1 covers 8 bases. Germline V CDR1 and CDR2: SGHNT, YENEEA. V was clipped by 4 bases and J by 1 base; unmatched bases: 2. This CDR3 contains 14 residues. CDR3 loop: CASSSGQGNTEAFF. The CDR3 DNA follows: TGTGCCAGCAGCTCAGGACAGGGGAACACTGAAGCTTTCTTT. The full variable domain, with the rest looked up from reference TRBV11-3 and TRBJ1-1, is EAGVVQSPRYKIIEKKQPVAFWCNPISGHNTLYWYLQNLGQGPELLIRYENEEAVDDSQLPKDRFSAERLKGVDSTLKIQPAELGDSAVYLCASSSGQGNTEAFFGQGTRLTVV.

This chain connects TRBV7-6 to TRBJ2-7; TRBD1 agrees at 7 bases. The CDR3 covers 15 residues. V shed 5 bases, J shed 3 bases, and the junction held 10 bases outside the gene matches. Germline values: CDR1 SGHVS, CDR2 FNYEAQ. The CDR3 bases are TGTGCCAGCAGCCGTTCCGGGACAGCTCGCTACGAGCAGTACTTC. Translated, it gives CASSRSGTARYEQYF.

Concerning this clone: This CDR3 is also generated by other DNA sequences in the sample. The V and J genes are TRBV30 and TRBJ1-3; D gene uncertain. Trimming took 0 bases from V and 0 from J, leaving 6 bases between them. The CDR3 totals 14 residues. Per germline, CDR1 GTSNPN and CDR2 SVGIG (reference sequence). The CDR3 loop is CAWSVGASGNTIYF. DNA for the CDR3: TGTGCCTGGAGTGTGGGCGCCTCTGGAAACACCATATATTTT.